This T cell receptor beta chain was observed in a study of CD8+ T cells in alopecia areata. The V gene's germline CDR1 is SNHLY and CDR2 FYNNEI. This CDR3 is 16 amino acids long. The V segment lost 4 bases and the J segment 3 bases; nucleotides outside the gene matches: 10. The treatment is: oral pan-JAK inhibitor, 5-10 mg twice daily. Extraction and reverse transcription of RNA yielded cDNA as the sequencing template. Assay used: immunoSEQ multiplex PCR; TCRdb lists only in-frame clones, some missing. The table lists hundreds of thousands of clones, roughly 64% of them singletons, with 1.8% in the top ten. The sample holds a few counts of this clone.

The clonotype was recovered from a human donor with alopecia areata. Material: CD4+ T cells sorted from blood, obtained at week 24, from a patient treated with tofacitinib. This chain connects TRBV2 to TRBJ2-3; 7 bases are shared with TRBD2. This chain's CDR3 is CASSAGLLGSTDTQYF. The CDR3 DNA is TGTGCCAGCAGTGCGGGACTACTTGGCAGTACAGATACGCAGTATTTT.